This TCR beta chain derives from a study of beta chain features in type 1 diabetes. Study-wide results and limits: PCR might preferentially amplify shorter templates, equally in patients and controls. More deletions and fewer insertions at VDJ junctions were found in patients with type 1 diabetes. The cDNA sequencing approach could over-represent high-TCR-expressing cells.

In the case of this clone: Its matching antigen is unknown.

Sequencing targeted expressed TCRB transcripts, as all isolated RNA had been reverse transcribed. Assay used: immunoSEQ multiplex PCR; TCRdb lists only in-frame clones, some missing. The sample has about 350,000 clones; around a fifth are singletons. CDR1 and CDR2 (germline): MGHRA, YSYEKL. J gave up 4 bases and V 0 bases, and 5 bases lay outside the gene matches. CDR3 length equals 15 residues. Blood was drawn once from each donor into heparinised tubes. The draws averaged roughly 120 mL. The J gene is TRBJ1-1, the V gene TRBV4-1; TRBD1 agrees at 7 bases. The TCR comes from a woman between 18 and 29 years old in good health. The specimen was naive CD4+ T cells from blood. The CDR3, as DNA: TGCGCCAGCAGCCAAGATCCGCAGGGGGGCACTGAAGCTTTCTTT. Translating it yields CASSQDPQGGTEAFF.